The rows below give T cell receptor beta chains drawn from one sample of a study of blood T cell repertoires in COVID-19. Sequenced by immunoSEQ multiplex PCR; TCRdb stores in-frame clones only, minus some. The data show roughly 52,000 clones, roughly four fifths seen once. Input material: peripheral blood. The receptors stem from a man older than 75 with COVID-19, enrolled during active disease. Each CDR3 is given with its conserved first and last residue. The order of the fields is CDR3 protein, V gene.

CDR3 protein: CASSPDIRGTEAFF
V gene: TRBV27

CDR3 protein: CASRAELSYNEQFF
V gene: TRBV5-4

CDR3 protein: CASSLDRDNSPLHF
V gene: TRBV18

CDR3 protein: CASSLSGPDTQYF
V gene: TRBV5-4

CDR3 protein: CATSDFGTSTDTQYF
V gene: TRBV24-1

CDR3 protein: CASSPGPPSRDGYTF
V gene: TRBV5-1

CDR3 protein: CASSYSKGLAGIDEQFF
V gene: TRBV6-2/TRBV6-3

CDR3 protein: CASSRGPGQGIREQFF
V gene: TRBV5-6

CDR3 protein: CASSLGVRPFTDTQYF
V gene: TRBV7-8

CDR3 protein: CASSIRQVGGARGPTEAFF
V gene: TRBV19

CDR3 protein: CASSIGSVAKNIQYF
V gene: TRBV19